The 25 T cell receptor beta chains reported below all come from one sample, sequenced in a study of cytomegalovirus exposure and HLA in healthy donors. The primer mix had 60 Vbeta and 13 Jbeta primers. Some clones are missing from TCRdb's copy, which holds only in-frame ones; the method was immunoSEQ multiplex PCR. The table has approximately 100,000 clones, more than 60% seen once; the top ten hold 16%. Source material: PBMCs. The source of these receptors is a man aged 60-69 years in good health and CMV-seropositive.

The chain carries TRBV5-4 and TRBJ2-6; D not certain. V shed 7 bases and J shed 4 bases, with 12 bases lying between them. This CDR3 contains 14 residues. Germline V gene lookup returns CDR1 SGHNT and CDR2 YYREEE (reference sequence). CDR3 residues: CASQTYSGANVLTF. The CDR3 nucleotides are TGTGCCAGCCAAACGTACTCCGGGGCCAACGTCCTGACTTTC.

The chain couples TRBV30 to TRBJ1-6; 9 bases are shared with TRBD1. Germline CDR1 GTSNPN, CDR2 SVGIG (reference sequence). The CDR3 totals 14 residues. Trimming at V came to 8 bases and at J to 6 bases, leaving 8 bases not matched to a gene. The CDR3 DNA reads TGTGCCCTCAAGGGGGGACAGGGTAATTCACCCCTCCACTTT. Translating gives CALKGGQGNSPLHF.

This chain joins TRBV27 and TRBJ1-1, with D perhaps matching TRBD1 (6 bases). The CDR3 is 15 amino acids. Germline V gives CDR1 MNHEY, CDR2 SMNVEV (reference sequence). With 6 bases removed from V and 0 bases from J, the gap between germline ends came to 14 bases. CDR3 loop: CASRRTTGLNTEAFF. CDR3 bases: TGTGCCAGCAGACGAACCACAGGGTTGAACACTGAAGCTTTCTTT.

The rearrangement links TRBV5-6 to TRBJ2-1; D might be TRBD1 (6 bases). Trimming cost V 1 base and J 11 bases, with 19 bases left between them. The CDR3 is made up of 15 amino acids. CDR1 is SGHDT and CDR2 is YYEEEE in the germline V gene. The CDR3 is CASSLKGYQGRKQFF. DNA for the CDR3: TGTGCCAGCAGCTTGAAAGGCTATCAGGGGCGTAAGCAGTTCTTC.

The chain employs TRBV11-1 and TRBJ1-1, with D possibly TRBD1 on 5 matching bases. The V gene lost 5 bases and the J gene lost 4 bases, with 14 bases spanning the gap. The CDR3 length is 14 residues. Germline V gene lookup returns CDR1 SGHAT and CDR2 FQDESV (reference sequence). The CDR3 loop reads CASSPRGGGTEAFF. The CDR3 DNA follows: TGTGCCAGCAGCCCGAGGGGCGGGGGCACTGAAGCTTTCTTT.

This chain links TRBV6-1 with TRBJ2-5, with TRBD1 identical over 7 bases. The better agreement between TRBJ2-7 and the DNA end casts doubt on the J call. This CDR3 has 15 residues. Germline V gene sequence: CDR1 MNHNS, CDR2 SASEGT. CDR3 sequence reads: CASSEGFRGHDEQYF. The CDR3 bases are TGTGCCAGCAGTGAAGGTTTTAGGGGGCATGACGAGCAGTACTTC.

This rearrangement joins TRBV6-1 to TRBJ1-2, with 7 bases that match TRBD1. Losses at the gene ends were 6 bases for V and 2 bases for J; bases not matched to a gene: 6. The CDR3 is 14 residues long. CDR1 MNHNS and CDR2 SASEGT come from the germline V gene. The CDR3 sequence is CASRVMTGNYGYTF. CDR3 DNA: TGTGCCAGCAGGGTCATGACAGGGAACTATGGCTACACCTTC.

J is TRBJ2-1 and V is TRBV19; TRBD2 aligns across 7 bases. CDR3 length equals 15 residues. Unmatched junction bases numbered 10, after V lost 4 bases and J lost 7 bases. Germline V gene data show CDR1 as LNHDA and CDR2 as SQIVND (reference sequence). The CDR3 DNA reads TGTGCCAGTAGTAGGTCCGGACTAGATTGGAATGAGCAGTTCTTC. As protein: CASSRSGLDWNEQFF.

This sequence joins TRBV5-6 and TRBJ1-3, with a possible D match to TRBD1 (6 bases). CDR1 is SGHDT, CDR2 YYEEEE, per germline. V gave up 2 bases and J gave up 3 bases, with 18 bases separating them. CDR3 length: 17 amino acids. For the CDR3, the DNA is TGTGCCAGCAGCTTAGTCCGCAGGGGAATCATTGGAAACACCATATATTTT. This codes for CASSLVRRGIIGNTIYF.

The V call is TRBV28, the J call TRBJ1-6; 9 bases are a match to TRBD1. Germline loops: CDR1 MDHEN, CDR2 SYDVKM. The ends lost 9 bases at V and 3 bases at J; junction bases unmatched: 12. There are 17 residues in the CDR3. The CDR3 DNA follows: TGTGCCAGTACCCACTTCCGGGACAGGGTCTATAATTCACCCCTCCACTTT. Encoded protein: CASTHFRDRVYNSPLHF.

The chain is built from TRBV13 and TRBJ2-5, with TRBD1 matching over 7 bases. CDR3 size: 14 residues. Per germline, CDR1 PRHDT and CDR2 FYEKMQ (reference sequence). V was pared by 5 bases and J by 5 bases, with 8 bases of the junction left unmatched. CDR3 protein: CASSKRQGPETQYF. CDR3 nucleotides: TGTGCCAGCAGCAAAAGACAGGGACCGGAGACCCAGTACTTC.

This chain uses TRBV28 with TRBJ2-7; the match to TRBD1 covers 8 bases. CDR1 and CDR2 (germline): MDHEN, SYDVKM. Germline trimming cut 7 bases from V and 5 bases from J; bases unmatched to any gene: 10. The CDR3 sequence is 14 residues long. CDR3 in amino acids: CASIRQGLEDEQYF. In nucleotides, the CDR3 is TGTGCCAGCATTAGACAGGGGTTGGAAGACGAGCAGTACTTC.

The chain employs TRBV12-5 and TRBJ1-5; D is perhaps TRBD1 (5 bases). V lost 4 bases to trimming and J lost 3 bases, with 10 bases between them. The CDR3 totals 14 residues. Germline loops: CDR1 LGHNT, CDR2 FRNRAP. The CDR3 is CASGSGVFNQPQHF. In DNA form, the CDR3 reads TGTGCTAGTGGTTCGGGGGTCTTCAATCAGCCCCAGCATTTT.

This clone was observed a handful of times. This chain joins TRBV6-5 and TRBJ1-1; 10 bases agree with TRBD1. Germline V CDR1 and CDR2: MNHEY, SVGAGI. V shed 2 bases, J shed 4 bases, and the junction held 4 bases outside the gene matches. The CDR3 spans 15 residues. The CDR3 region is CASSYMGTGATEAFF. The DNA of the CDR3 is TGTGCCAGCAGTTACATGGGGACAGGGGCCACTGAAGCTTTCTTT.

This rearrangement joins TRBV5-1 to TRBJ2-7, with 14 bases fitting TRBD2. Per germline, CDR1 SGHRS and CDR2 YFSETQ. The CDR3 loop spans 15 amino acids. The V segment lost 5 bases and the J segment 4 bases; nucleotides outside the gene matches: 5. CDR3 sequence: CASSSTSGGVYEQYF. CDR3 nucleotides: TGCGCCAGCAGTTCGACTAGCGGGGGGGTTTACGAGCAGTACTTC. The full variable domain, with the rest looked up from reference TRBV5-1 and TRBJ2-7, is KAGVTQTPRYLIKTRGQQVTLSCSPISGHRSVSWYQQTPGQGLQFLFEYFSETQRNKGNFPGRFSGRQFSNSRSEMNVSTLELGDSALYLCASSSTSGGVYEQYFGPGTRLTVT.

The chain uses TRBV14 and TRBJ1-2; 7 nucleotides agree with TRBD1. The CDR3 sequence is 15 residues long. The V segment lost 0 bases and the J segment 4 bases; nucleotides outside the gene matches: 5. Per germline, CDR1 SGHDN and CDR2 FVKESK. CDR3 bases: TGTGCCAGCAGCCAAGAGAGGACAGGACTCTATGGCTACACCTTC. Its protein is CASSQERTGLYGYTF.

The gene calls are TRBV19 and TRBJ1-5, with 10 bases matching TRBD1. CDR3 length: 15 residues. Per the germline V gene, CDR1 is LNHDA and CDR2 is SQIVND (reference sequence). The V and J ends lost 9 bases and 1 base, in that order; junction bases with no gene match: 6. The DNA for the CDR3 is TGTGCCAGCGCAAGACAGGGGGCGAGCAATCAGCCCCAGCATTTT. Amino acids: CASARQGASNQPQHF.

V usage is TRBV7-8 and J usage is TRBJ1-5; weak D call: TRBD1 (5 bases). CDR3 length: 19 amino acids. Germline assignment: CDR1 SGHVS and CDR2 FQNEAQ. V lost 2 bases and J lost 0, with 20 bases in between. The CDR3: CASSLQPVIGGYSNQPQHF. The CDR3 DNA reads TGTGCCAGCAGCTTACAACCAGTCATCGGGGGGTATAGCAATCAGCCCCAGCATTTT. The variable domain in full, with the rest retrieved from reference TRBV7-8 and TRBJ1-5, is GAGVSQSPRYKVAKRGQDVALRCDPISGHVSLFWYQQALGQGPEFLTYFQNEAQLDKSGLPSDRFFAERPEGSVSTLKIQRTQQEDSAVYLCASSLQPVIGGYSNQPQHFGDGTRLSIL.

This clone was picked up a small number of times. Here the CDR3 reads CASSLMETTEAFF. CDR3 nucleotides: TGTGCCAGCAGCTTAATGGAGACCACTGAAGCTTTCTTT. The chain employs TRBV7-3 and TRBJ1-1; D gene unclear. This CDR3 contains 13 residues. Germline CDR1 and CDR2: SGHTA and FQGTGA. V lost 1 base and J lost 4, with 7 bases in between.

The chain recombines TRBV28 with TRBJ2-7, with D unresolved. V was trimmed by 3 bases and J by 2 bases, leaving 5 bases between them. Germline CDR1 and CDR2: MDHEN and SYDVKM. CDR3 length: 12 residues. DNA of the CDR3: TGTGCCAGCAGTTTGGCAGCCTACGAGCAGTACTTC. It encodes CASSLAAYEQYF. Looking up the rest from reference TRBV28 and TRBJ2-7 gives the full variable domain: DVKVTQSSRYLVKRTGEKVFLECVQDMDHENMFWYRQDPGLGLRLIYFSYDVKMKEKGDIPEGYSVSREKKERFSLILESASTNQTSMYLCASSLAAYEQYFGPGTRLTVT.

This chain connects TRBV19 to TRBJ2-4; TRBD1 matches at 7 bases. Germline CDR1 and CDR2: LNHDA and SQIVND (reference sequence). Trimming cost V 6 bases and J 0 bases; bases outside gene matches: 14. The CDR3 has 18 amino acids. CDR3 loop: CASSKARTGNLAKNIQYF. Written as DNA, the CDR3 is TGTGCCAGTAGCAAGGCCCGGACAGGAAACTTAGCCAAAAACATTCAGTACTTC. Drawing the rest from reference TRBV19 and TRBJ2-4, the complete variable domain is DGGITQSPKYLFRKEGQNVTLSCEQNLNHDAMYWYRQDPGQGLRLIYYSQIVNDFQKGDIAEGYSVSREKKESFPLTVTSAQKNPTAFYLCASSKARTGNLAKNIQYFGAGTRLSVL.

The gene calls are TRBV18 and TRBJ1-6; 9 positions agree with TRBD1. Germline V lookup: CDR1 KGHSH, CDR2 LQKENI. The junction had 7 bases not matched to a gene; V was cut back by 6 bases and J by 10 bases. The CDR3 contains 14 residues. The CDR3 DNA is TGTGCCAGCTCCCGGGACAGGGTCGACTCACCCCTCCACTTT. It is translated as CASSRDRVDSPLHF.

The chain employs TRBV11-2 and TRBJ1-5; TRBD1 is a possible D gene (5 bases). Deletions cut 3 bases from V and 4 bases from J, with 7 bases between. CDR1 and CDR2 (germline): SGHAT, FQNNGV. This CDR3 has 13 amino acids. The DNA of the CDR3 is TGTGCCAGCAGCTTGAACAGGAATCAGCCCCAGCATTTT. It yields the protein CASSLNRNQPQHF.

CDR3 sequence: CASSLGQASNQPQHF. The CDR3 nucleotides are TGTGCCAGCAGCTTGGGTCAGGCCAGCAATCAGCCCCAGCATTTT. The rearrangement uses TRBV7-2 and TRBJ1-5; D not resolved. Trimming cost V 3 bases and J 1 base, with 10 bases left between them. Germline values: CDR1 SGHTA, CDR2 FQGNSA. The CDR3 contains 15 residues.

Note on this clone: One end of the junction fails to match germline, which may point to a read error. This chain connects TRBV7-9 to TRBJ2-5; D gene ambiguous. The germline V gene has CDR1 SEHNR and CDR2 FQNEAQ (reference sequence). CDR3 size: 13 residues. The CDR3 here is CSSSLRLEETQYF. In DNA form, the CDR3 reads TGTTCCAGCAGCTTAAGGCTAGAAGAGACCCAGTACTTC.